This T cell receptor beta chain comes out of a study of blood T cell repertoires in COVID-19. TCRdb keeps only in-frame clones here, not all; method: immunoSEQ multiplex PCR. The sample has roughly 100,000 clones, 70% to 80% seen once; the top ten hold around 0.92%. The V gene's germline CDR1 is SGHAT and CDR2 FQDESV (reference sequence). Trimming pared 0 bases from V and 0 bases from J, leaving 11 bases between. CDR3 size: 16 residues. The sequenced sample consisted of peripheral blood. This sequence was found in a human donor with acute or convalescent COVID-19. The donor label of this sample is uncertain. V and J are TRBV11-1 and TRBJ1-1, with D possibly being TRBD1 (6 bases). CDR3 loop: CASSLAPGAVNTEAFF. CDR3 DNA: TGTGCCAGCAGCTTAGCGCCAGGGGCCGTGAACACTGAAGCTTTCTTT.